This T cell receptor (beta chain) was sequenced during a study of T cell responses to AZD1222 COVID-19 vaccine. The study, taken as a whole, reports: The CD4 TCRs associated with vaccination extended across spike and predominated at 160-218 and 743-854. Clonal diversity was possibly underestimated; the donors were predominantly white British and more often female. Variant regions that are unmutated are reportedly the target of nearly half of spike-specific TCRs. The study sampled repertoires only after the peak T cell response.

Concerning this clone: What it binds is unknown.

Produced via immunoSEQ multiplex PCR; TCRdb's table is partial and in-frame only. The sample holds tens of thousands of clones, 65% to 85% seen once. V was shortened by 2 bases and J by 7 bases, with 11 bases between the two germline ends. The CDR3 covers 12 residues. Per germline, CDR1 GTSNPN and CDR2 SVGIG (reference sequence). The V gene is TRBV30, the J gene TRBJ1-1, with D possibly being TRBD1 (6 bases). This sequence originates from an adult who received the AZD1222 COVID-19 vaccine. Sample: peripheral blood, taken 28 days after the second AZD1222 dose. The CDR3 spells CAWSRGADEAFF. CDR3 DNA sequence: TGTGCCTGGAGTCGGGGGGCGGATGAAGCTTTCTTT.